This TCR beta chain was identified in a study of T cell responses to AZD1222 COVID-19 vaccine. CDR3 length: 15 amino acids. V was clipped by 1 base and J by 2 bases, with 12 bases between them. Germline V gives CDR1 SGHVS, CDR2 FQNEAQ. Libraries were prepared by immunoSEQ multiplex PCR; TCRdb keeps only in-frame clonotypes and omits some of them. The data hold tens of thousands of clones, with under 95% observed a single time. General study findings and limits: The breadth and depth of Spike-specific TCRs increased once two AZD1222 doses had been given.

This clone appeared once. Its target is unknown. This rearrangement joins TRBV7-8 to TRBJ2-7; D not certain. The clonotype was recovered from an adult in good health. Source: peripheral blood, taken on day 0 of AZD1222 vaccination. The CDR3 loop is CASSLGSARTYEQYF. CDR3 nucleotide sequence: TGTGCCAGCAGCTTAGGTTCAGCGAGAACCTACGAGCAGTACTTC.